This section outlines one T cell receptor (beta chain) sequence together with its context. Its target antigen remains unknown. Base qualities are not provided; no much larger clone lies one nucleotide away. This specimen comes from a study of cytomegalovirus exposure and HLA in healthy donors (dated by TCRdb to about 2017). At the level of the whole study: An earlier analysis of roughly 630 of the donors reported 250 to 350 Gb of sequence data and about 100 million unique TCR beta sequences from roughly 200 million T cells. Roughly 300 gigabases of sequencing data and 91 million or so unique TCR sequences made up an early release that covered approximately 650 HLA-typed donors. Of the roughly 410 genotyped donors, 81% were placed in the genetic ancestry cluster associated with self-reported Caucasian donors. The study aimed to test whether cataloging public T cell receptors could reveal signatures of past pathogen exposure. Using immunosequencing, the study profiled T cell repertoires from some 670 subjects and related those repertoires to cytomegalovirus serostatus. Besides the first cohort of approximately 710 subjects, a separate validation cohort made up of 120 different subjects was used. High-throughput TCR immunosequencing, statistical association of individual TCRs with disease status, and machine learning were combined to predict cytomegalovirus infection status. A later analysis re-analyzed previously published TCR beta repertoires from 600 to 850 donors and added high-resolution HLA genotyping to study TCR occurrence patterns. In the later analysis, no new phenotypic data were used to find candidate immune exposures; instead, reliance was placed on TCR beta sequences and their occurrence across donors. An earlier analysis of several hundred of the donors applied high-throughput TCR beta sequencing to assess whether each TCR beta V gene segment acted as functional or pseudogenic. Alongside the repertoire data, information on donor age, sex, ethnicity and CMV serostatus was compiled. In a later genetic analysis, genome-wide SNP genotypes for about three fifths of the 666 donors were used, and that subset was treated as a discovery cohort. All discovery cohort repertoires had been generated using a single sequencing platform. Class I and class II HLA loci were covered by the typing at four-digit resolution. The number of donors typed differed by locus, with about 629-640 for A, B, C, DRB1 and DQB1, 522 for DQA1, 600 to 610 for DPA1, and around 450 for DPB1. Because of strong linkage in the cohort, five DR-DQ haplotypes were treated as single units for association and clustering. Among about 400 genotyped donors of the cohort, an average of around 220,000 unique TCR beta nucleotide sequences was sequenced per donor, of which approximately 19% were non-productive.

Broad study findings and their caveats: The classifier was reported to diagnose cytomegalovirus status with high specificity and sensitivity in both the original and validation cohorts. In this cohort, only TCR beta chains were sequenced, and detectable features were limited by the absence of alpha or paired-chain data. According to a later genetic analysis, donors in an Asian-associated ancestry cluster had fewer N-insertions in productive TCRs than the approximately 690-donor mean. Most CMV-associated TCR beta chains appeared to be HLA-restricted in a later analysis, and the HLA associations seemed to be driven largely by CMV exposure. Presence/absence analyses assumed roughly uniform sequencing depth across donors, an assumption that may not hold. In vitro tests confirmed that a few of the cytomegalovirus-associated TCR beta chains recognize cytomegalovirus antigens. A cluster of highly shared sequence variants was judged likely to be a technical artifact of the sequencing pipeline. According to a later analysis, TCR association rates differed among HLA loci, with DRB1 alleles showing the most associated TCRs and HLA-C alleles showing the fewest. In a later analysis, several top co-occurrence clusters were reported to appear linked to parvovirus B19, influenza, CMV and Epstein-Barr virus. Because some donors lacked HLA typing at each locus, the association tests relied only on the typed subset. Broadly in line with IMGT annotations, most TCR beta V segments showed up in productive rearrangements about 87% or about 30% of the time in an earlier analysis of about 500 of the donors. Most TCR sequences were observed very rarely across donors, whereas some public TCRs were present in many individuals. Linkage disequilibrium might explain the correlated functional status among segregating V segments, but an unknown experimental factor could not be excluded. In a later analysis, about 16,000 TCR beta sequences were associated with specific HLA alleles at a false discovery rate of 0.05. A further reported finding was that TCR beta sequences accurately predicted the HLA-A and HLA-B alleles for most subjects in the first cohort. Some IMGT-functional V segments, including TRBV6-2 and TRBV6-3, could not be distinguished by the 87-base-pair reads and were therefore excluded. Compared with equally common non-associated chains, HLA-associated TCR beta chains in a later analysis were more clonally expanded and had lower generation probabilities. The authors suggested that the approach could potentially be extended to other disease states and immunological phenotypes. In a later genetic analysis, a missense DCLRE1C variant was associated with V-gene and J-gene trimming of TCR beta chains, and the association was replicated in an independent cohort. When HLA alleles, especially DR and DQ, strongly co-occurred, TCR associations were difficult to assign to individual alleles. About 17 rarely observed V segments, including chromosome 9 orphons, were excluded from the earlier analysis of about 610 of the donors because counts were too low. For the cohort, immune exposure information was limited to CMV serostatus. The study listed 150 to 200 TCR beta chains as associated with cytomegalovirus.

V has 5 bases trimmed and J has 3 bases trimmed; junction bases matching no gene number 5. As encoded in the germline V gene, CDR1 is SGHTA while CDR2 is FQGNSA. The CDR3 spans 14 residues, from the cysteine through the phenylalanine. CDR3 DNA is the only sequence kept; it has 42 bases, read in frame from the first base. The cohort consisted of hundreds of healthy bone marrow donors. Cohort members were all nominally healthy when sampled, although unrecorded immune exposures were likely present. The donor tested CMV seronegative and was one of the 352 seronegative cohort members. A peripheral blood sample was provided by each donor, and peripheral blood mononuclear cells were used for TCR beta sequencing. The Qiagen DNeasy Blood Extraction Kit was used to extract genomic DNA from the blood cell samples. The library was generated by the immunoSEQ multiplex PCR assay. For the multiplex PCR, a mixture combining 60 forward primers for TCR Vbeta segments and 13 reverse primers for TCR Jbeta segments was used. A multiplex PCR assay on genomic DNA amplified the CDR3 region of rearranged TCR beta genes. On the Illumina HiSeq System, the amplified TCR beta libraries were sequenced as 87-base-pair reads. The authors' analysis ran thus. Across the 666 repertoires, a later analysis counted some 80 million unique TCR beta chains, 9.5 million to 13 million of which were shared by at least two donors. Raw reads were error-corrected and collapsed into unique sequences by a nearest-neighbor algorithm in which closely related sequences were merged to remove PCR and sequencing errors. Alignment of CDR3 sequences to IMGT reference sequences was used to assign V, D and J gene segments. For a sequence to be retained, a match of at least six nucleotides was required to both a V gene segment and a J gene segment. A rearrangement counted as productive if the CDR3 had no stop codons and remained in frame with V and J, and every other rearrangement counted as non-productive. Following IMGT convention, CDR3 was defined as the stretch from the second conserved V-encoded cysteine to the conserved J-encoded phenylalanine. In an earlier analysis of around 570 of the donors, sequences lacking an unambiguous match to a single V gene segment were excluded. In an earlier analysis of a few hundred of the donors, V segments were called functional above 56.7% productive rearrangements and were called segregating when the between-donor standard deviation exceeded 5%. To diagnose cytomegalovirus status from the catalog of TCR beta chain sequences, a statistical classification framework was built. In a later analysis, TCR nucleotide sequences were compared against IMGT/GENE-DB human TR gene sequences so that V and J genes could be assigned. Using the TCRdist pipeline, a later analysis assigned CDR3 sequences along with most-parsimonious VDJ recombination scenarios. In a later analysis, each TCR beta chain was defined by its CDR3 amino acid sequence together with its V-gene family, and reads without a unique V-gene family were excluded. In a later analysis, 450 to 600 highly shared, low-generation-probability nucleotide sequences were removed to address suspected cross-contamination and a sequencing artifact. In a later analysis, a clonal expansion index was calculated for each public chain from normalized within-repertoire ranks of inferred template counts. Generation probabilities in a later analysis came from a VDJ recombination model fitted to out-of-frame rearrangements, and those results were checked against IGoR. In a later analysis, hypergeometric tests were used to score TCR-TCR, TCR-HLA and TCR-CMV co-occurrence, with a repertoire-size bias correction applied to TCR pairs. False discovery rates were estimated in a later analysis by permuting HLA or CMV assignments 20 times. In a later analysis, co-occurring TCRs were grouped using DBSCAN, with TCRdist sequence similarity added in when clustering inside HLA-allele-positive subsets. Co-occurrence clustering excluded repertoires with fewer than 30,000 or more than 120,000 public chains, plus five with anomalous nucleotide sharing. The clones in this table, taken by TCRdb from immuneACCESS, are in-frame only. Not every clone is retained; where verified, under half of the shortfall comes from an unresolved V gene, and the cause of the rest is unknown. V and J calls and clone size come straight from that table; D and trimming were deduced from the DNA. Present in this sample are about 60,000 clones, 75% to 85% of which were seen just once. The leading ten clones occupy 6% of the sample.

The sequence joins TRBV7-2 to TRBJ2-7; 9 nucleotides in the junction match TRBD2. Sequencing was carried out using PBMCs. The sequence was collected from a male donor in good health and CMV-seronegative. The CDR3 here reads CASSNQRGVYEQYF. The DNA is as follows: TGTGCCAGCAGCAATCAGCGGGGGGTCTACGAGCAGTACTTC.